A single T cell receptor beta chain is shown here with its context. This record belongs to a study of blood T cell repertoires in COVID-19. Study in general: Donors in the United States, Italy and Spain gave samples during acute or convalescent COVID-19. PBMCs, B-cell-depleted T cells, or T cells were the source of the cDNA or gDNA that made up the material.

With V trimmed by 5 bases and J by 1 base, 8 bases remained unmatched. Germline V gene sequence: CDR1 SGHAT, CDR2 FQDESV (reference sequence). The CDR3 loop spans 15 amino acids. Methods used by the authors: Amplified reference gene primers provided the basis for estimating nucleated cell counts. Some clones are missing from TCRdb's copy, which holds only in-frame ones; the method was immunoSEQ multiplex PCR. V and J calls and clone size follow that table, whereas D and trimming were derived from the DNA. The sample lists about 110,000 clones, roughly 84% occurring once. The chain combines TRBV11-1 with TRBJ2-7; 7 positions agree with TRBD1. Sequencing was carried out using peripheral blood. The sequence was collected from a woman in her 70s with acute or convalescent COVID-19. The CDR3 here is CASSLEQGRSYEQYF. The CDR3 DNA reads TGTGCCAGCAGCCTAGAACAGGGGCGGTCCTACGAGCAGTACTTC.